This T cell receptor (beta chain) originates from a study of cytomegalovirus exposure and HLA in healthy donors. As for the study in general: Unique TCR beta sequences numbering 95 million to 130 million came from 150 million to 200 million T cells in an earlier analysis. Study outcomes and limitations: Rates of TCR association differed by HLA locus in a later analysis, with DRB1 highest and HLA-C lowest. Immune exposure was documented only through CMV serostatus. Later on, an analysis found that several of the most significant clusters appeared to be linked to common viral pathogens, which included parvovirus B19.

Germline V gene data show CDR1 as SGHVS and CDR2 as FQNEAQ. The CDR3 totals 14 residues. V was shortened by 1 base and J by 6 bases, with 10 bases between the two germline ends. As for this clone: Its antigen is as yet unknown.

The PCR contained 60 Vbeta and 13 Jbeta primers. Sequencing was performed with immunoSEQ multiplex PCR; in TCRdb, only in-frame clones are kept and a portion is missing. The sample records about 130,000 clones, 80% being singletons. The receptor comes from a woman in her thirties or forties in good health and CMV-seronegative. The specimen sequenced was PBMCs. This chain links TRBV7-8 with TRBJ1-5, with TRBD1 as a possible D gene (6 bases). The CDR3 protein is CASSLEQGGQPQHF. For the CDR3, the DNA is TGTGCCAGCAGCTTAGAACAGGGTGGTCAGCCCCAGCATTTT.